This is a list of T cell receptor beta chains from one sample in a study of metastatic and nonmetastatic thyroid tumors. Through MiXCR, TCRdb re-clonotyped the PCR reads. The sample carries 10,000 to 15,000 clones, under 30% recorded once. Sequencing was performed on blood. The source of these receptors is a female donor with papillary thyroid cancer or a benign thyroid nodule (not recorded which). Some clones in this sample may be carry-over from other donors' samples. Both conserved end residues are part of each CDR3. The order of the fields is J gene, V gene, clone size, D gene, CDR3 protein, CDR3 DNA. The D gene is left open where the match is weak. A clone size is listed for some rows: how often the clone was seen (once, few, many), or a class if it is expanded.

>TRBJ2-1|TRBV12-3/TRBV12-4|NA|NA
CASSSKTGGNYEQFF
TGTGCCAGCAGTTCGAAAACCGGTGGTAACTATGAGCAGTTCTTC
>TRBJ2-1|TRBV6-1|NA|TRBD1
CASKSGQGNNEQFF
TGTGCCAGCAAGAGCGGACAGGGGAACAATGAGCAGTTCTTC
>TRBJ1-6|TRBV4-1|many|NA
CASSTSLSSYNSPLHF
TGCGCCAGCAGCACGTCCTTAAGCTCCTATAATTCACCCCTCCACTTT
>TRBJ2-5|TRBV7-8|many|NA
CASSFAMYQETQYF
TGTGCCAGCAGCTTTGCAATGTACCAAGAGACCCAGTACTTC
>TRBJ1-1|TRBV4-1|many|TRBD1
CASRDRVNTEAFF
TGCGCCAGCAGGGACAGGGTGAACACTGAAGCTTTCTTT
>TRBJ2-2|TRBV18|NA|NA
CASSPLSKNTGELFF
TGTGCCAGCTCACCCCTATCCAAAAACACCGGGGAGCTGTTTTTT
>TRBJ2-7|TRBV3-1|many|NA
CASSPRGYGEQYF
TGTGCCAGCAGCCCACGGGGGTACGGCGAGCAGTACTTC
>TRBJ2-3|TRBV5-1|NA|NA
CASSLEGSTDTQYF
TGCGCCAGCAGCTTGGAAGGTAGCACAGATACGCAGTATTTT
>TRBJ2-3|TRBV6-1|many|NA
CASSPGGADTQYF
TGTGCCAGCAGCCCGGGGGGCGCAGATACGCAGTATTTT
>TRBJ1-5|TRBV19|NA|NA
CAGSFMEGQPQHF
TGTGCCGGTAGTTTTATGGAAGGGCAGCCCCAGCATTTT
>TRBJ1-2|TRBV20-1|medium-sized|NA
CSASRPDYGYTF
TGCAGTGCTAGTCGCCCGGACTATGGCTACACCTTC
>TRBJ2-7|TRBV24-1|few|TRBD1
CATAGTVGYEQYF
TGTGCCACGGCCGGGACAGTGGGCTACGAGCAGTACTTC
>TRBJ1-2|TRBV20-1|few|NA
CSARAEGRNYGYTF
TGCAGTGCTAGAGCTGAGGGGCGCAACTATGGCTACACCTTC
>TRBJ2-5|TRBV6-5|medium-sized|TRBD1
CASSYSQSRGRETQYF
TGTGCCAGCAGTTACTCCCAATCCAGGGGGCGAGAGACCCAGTACTTC
>TRBJ1-1|TRBV5-5|many|TRBD1
CASSLVGTGIPEAFF
TGTGCCAGCAGCTTGGTTGGGACAGGGATCCCTGAAGCTTTCTTT
>TRBJ2-3|TRBV20-1|many|TRBD2
CRGTSGKGGKDTQYF
TGCAGGGGGACTAGCGGAAAGGGAGGGAAGGATACGCAGTATTTT
>TRBJ2-1|TRBV6-5|medium-sized|TRBD1
CASSYSTGSSYNEQFF
TGTGCCAGCAGTTACTCGACAGGGAGCTCCTACAATGAGCAGTTCTTC
>TRBJ1-1|TRBV5-5|many|NA
CASSPDGRANTEAFF
TGTGCCAGCAGCCCGGACGGTCGGGCGAACACTGAAGCTTTCTTT
>TRBJ1-6|TRBV7-9|many|NA
CASSQDSYNSPLHF
TGTGCCAGCAGCCAGGACAGTTATAATTCACCCCTCCACTTT
>TRBJ1-3|TRBV30|NA|NA
CAWHNSGNTIYF
TGTGCCTGGCACAACTCTGGAAACACCATATATTTT
>TRBJ2-2|TRBV7-9|many|NA
CASSDLASNTGELFF
TGTGCCAGCAGCGACCTAGCATCGAACACCGGGGAGCTGTTTTTT
>TRBJ2-1|TRBV20-1|many|NA
CSAIKSAGSSYNEQFF
TGCAGTGCTATCAAATCGGCAGGGTCGTCCTACAATGAGCAGTTCTTC
>TRBJ2-1|TRBV28|medium-sized|TRBD2
CASSLGREISYNEQFF
TGTGCCAGCAGTTTGGGGCGGGAGATCTCCTACAATGAGCAGTTCTTC
>TRBJ2-2|TRBV20-1|many|TRBD2
CSASAGLAGEYRGAVF
TGCAGTGCTAGTGCTGGGCTAGCGGGAGAGTACCGGGGAGCTGTTTTT
>TRBJ1-1|TRBV5-6|many|NA
CASSLRGGHGTEAFF
TGTGCCAGCAGCCTCCGGGGTGGGCACGGCACTGAAGCTTTCTTT